This TCR beta chain was recorded in a study of blood T cell repertoires in COVID-19 (dated by TCRdb to 2018 to 2021). The study in broad terms: Samples covering the acute and convalescent phases of COVID-19 were provided by collaborators in the United States, Italy and Spain. The prospective study material was composed of cDNA or gDNA derived from T cells, B-cell-depleted T cells, or PBMCs. Deeply sampled blood TCRbeta repertoires from subjects exposed to, actively infected with, or recovered from COVID-19 were included in the dataset. The repertoires were released in a freely available public database intended as a resource for research on the immune response to SARS-CoV-2. The samples were drawn from two sources: the first 160 participants of the ongoing ImmuneRACE study, and 1,254 subjects contributed by 6 global collaborators. A de-identified subject ID, COVID-19 status, age in years and sex were almost always included in the sample metadata. HLA class I and class II types, where available, came from metadata supplied by the sample provider rather than from assay-based typing.

In regard to this clone: It lacks a known antigen. Base qualities were left out, and no much larger clone turns up one base away.

TCRbeta CDR3 regions were amplified from genomic DNA using the immunoSEQ Assay, a bias-controlled multiplex PCR. As for the authors' bioinformatics: The number of nucleated cells in each sample was estimated by amplification of reference gene primers within the assay. To quantify the absolute abundance of each unique TCRbeta CDR3 rearrangement, sequence reads were collapsed and filtered. For each sample, productive Simpson clonality was calculated by taking the square root of Simpson's diversity index across productive rearrangements. TCRdb holds this immuneACCESS table with in-frame rearrangements only. Some clones are missing; in checked studies, unresolved V genes explain under half, and the rest has no known cause. Clonal size and the V and J genes are those of that table, whereas D and trimming came from the DNA. In this sample the table shows 150,000 to 200,000 clones, roughly 80% of which occur a single time. The top ten clonotypes cover over 1.5% of the sample.

Trimming accounts for 5 bases at V and 1 base at J, while the number of junction bases matched to no gene is 8. The CDR3 goes from the cysteine to the phenylalanine over 16 residues. The CDR3 DNA has 48 bases and is translated from base 1. CDR1 LGHNA and CDR2 YSLEER are derived from the germline V gene. The investigation overall reported the following: Clinical and demographic metadata were provided uncurated, with the amount varying by source and participant.

Each collaborating institution followed its own protocols to collect whole blood in K2EDTA tubes. For TCRbeta analysis, collaborators shipped samples as frozen whole blood, isolated PBMCs, or DNA extracted from either of those sample types. This chain is built from TRBV4-3 and TRBJ2-3; the central 8 bases match TRBD2. The specimen was peripheral blood. The sequence came from a human donor in a cohort sampled during active COVID-19. Here the CDR3 is given as CASSTSAGVGTDTQYF. The nucleotides are TGCGCCAGCAGCACCTCAGCGGGAGTGGGCACAGATACGCAGTATTTT.